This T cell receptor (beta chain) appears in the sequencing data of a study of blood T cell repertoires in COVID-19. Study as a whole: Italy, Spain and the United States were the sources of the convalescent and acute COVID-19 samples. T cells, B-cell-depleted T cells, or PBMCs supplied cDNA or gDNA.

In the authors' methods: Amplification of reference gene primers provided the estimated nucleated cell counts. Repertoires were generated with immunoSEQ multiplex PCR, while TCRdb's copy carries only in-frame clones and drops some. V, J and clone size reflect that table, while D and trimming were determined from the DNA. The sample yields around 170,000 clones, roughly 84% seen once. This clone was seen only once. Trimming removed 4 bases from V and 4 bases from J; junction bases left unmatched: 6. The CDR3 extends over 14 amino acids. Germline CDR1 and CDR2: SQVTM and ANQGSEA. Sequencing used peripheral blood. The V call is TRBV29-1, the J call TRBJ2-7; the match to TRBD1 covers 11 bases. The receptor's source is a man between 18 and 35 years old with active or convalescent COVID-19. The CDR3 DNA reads TGCAGCGTTGTGGCCGGGACAGGGGGATACGAGCAGTACTTC. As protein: CSVVAGTGGYEQYF.